This TCR beta chain derives from a study of CD8+ T cells in alopecia areata. Study overall: Treated patients received oral tofacitinib, 5 to 10 mg twice daily.

Treatment here: oral pan-JAK inhibitor, 5-10 mg twice daily. It was from PBMCs that CD4+ and CD8+ T cells were sorted. RNA was extracted and reverse transcribed into cDNA as the sequencing template. Clones were sequenced by immunoSEQ multiplex PCR, and TCRdb holds only the in-frame ones, with some missing. The sample lists approximately 210,000 clones; more than 55% were seen once. As for this clone: Its cognate antigen is unknown.

Study-wide points: Clonality in the scalp and expanded CD8+ clones ranked among the top 100 were significantly decreased by tofacitinib. In blood and scalp, many expanded lesional clones persisted during tofacitinib.

The CDR3 covers 14 residues. Germline CDR1 is SGHRS and CDR2 is YFSETQ. With 3 bases removed from V and 0 bases from J, the gap between germline ends came to 9 bases. The clonotype was recovered from a human donor with alopecia areata. This chain joins TRBV5-1 and TRBJ1-1; D remains ambiguous. The material sequenced was CD4+ T cells sorted from blood, taken around week 44, from a patient treated with tofacitinib. The CDR3 loop reads CASSSDTVNTEAFF. The DNA of the CDR3 is TGCGCCAGCAGCTCCGACACGGTGAACACTGAAGCTTTCTTT.